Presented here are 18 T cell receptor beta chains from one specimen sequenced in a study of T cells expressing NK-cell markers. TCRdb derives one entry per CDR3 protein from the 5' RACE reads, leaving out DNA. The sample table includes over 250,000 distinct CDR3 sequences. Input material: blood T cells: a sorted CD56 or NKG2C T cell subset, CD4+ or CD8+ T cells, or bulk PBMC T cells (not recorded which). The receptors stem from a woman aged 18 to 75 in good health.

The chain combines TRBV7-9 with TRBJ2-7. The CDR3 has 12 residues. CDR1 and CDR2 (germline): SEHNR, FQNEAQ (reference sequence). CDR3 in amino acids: CASTDQYYEQYF. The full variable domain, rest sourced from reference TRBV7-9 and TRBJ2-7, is DTGVSQNPRHKITKRGQNVTFRCDPISEHNRLYWYRQTLGQGPEFLTYFQNEAQLEKSRLLSDRFSAERPKGSFSTLEIQRTEQGDSAMYLCASTDQYYEQYFGPGTRLTVT.

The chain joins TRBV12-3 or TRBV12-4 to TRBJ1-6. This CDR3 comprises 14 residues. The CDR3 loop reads CASSQATYNSPLHF.

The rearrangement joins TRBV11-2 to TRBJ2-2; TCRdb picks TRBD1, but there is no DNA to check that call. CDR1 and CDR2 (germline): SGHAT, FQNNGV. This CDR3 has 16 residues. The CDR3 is CASSSWGAGDTGELFF.

CDR3 sequence reads: CSAEDRVEYNEQFF. The rearrangement links TRBV20-1 to TRBJ2-1; TCRdb's assignment of TRBD1 cannot be checked, as there is no DNA. Germline V gene sequence: CDR1 DFQATT, CDR2 SNEGSKA (reference sequence). The CDR3 sequence is 14 residues long.

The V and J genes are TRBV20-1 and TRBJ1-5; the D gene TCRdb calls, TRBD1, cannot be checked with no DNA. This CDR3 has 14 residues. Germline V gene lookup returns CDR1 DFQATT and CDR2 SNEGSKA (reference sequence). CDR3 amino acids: CSAGDRGSNQPQHF.

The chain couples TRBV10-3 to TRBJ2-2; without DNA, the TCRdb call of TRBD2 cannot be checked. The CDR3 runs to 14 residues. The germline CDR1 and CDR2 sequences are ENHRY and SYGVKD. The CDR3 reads CAISSGANTGELFF.

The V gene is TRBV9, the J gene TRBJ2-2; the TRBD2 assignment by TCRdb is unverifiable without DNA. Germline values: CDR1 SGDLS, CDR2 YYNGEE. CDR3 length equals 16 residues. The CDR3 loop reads CASSVAVSGNTGELFF.

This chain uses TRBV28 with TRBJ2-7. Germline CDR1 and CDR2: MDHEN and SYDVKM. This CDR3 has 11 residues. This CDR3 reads CASRGFWEQYF.

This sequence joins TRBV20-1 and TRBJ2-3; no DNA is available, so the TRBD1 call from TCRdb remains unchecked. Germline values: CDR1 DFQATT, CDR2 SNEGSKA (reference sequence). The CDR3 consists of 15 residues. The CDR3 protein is CSAAVSQADTDTQYF.

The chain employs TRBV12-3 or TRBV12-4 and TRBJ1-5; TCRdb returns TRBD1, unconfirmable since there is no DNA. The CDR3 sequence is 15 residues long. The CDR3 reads CASRSDRDSNQPQHF.

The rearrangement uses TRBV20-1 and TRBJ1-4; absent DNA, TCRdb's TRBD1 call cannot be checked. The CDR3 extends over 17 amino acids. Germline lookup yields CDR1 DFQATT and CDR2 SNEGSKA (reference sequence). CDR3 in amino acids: CSARDPQGASTNEKLFF.

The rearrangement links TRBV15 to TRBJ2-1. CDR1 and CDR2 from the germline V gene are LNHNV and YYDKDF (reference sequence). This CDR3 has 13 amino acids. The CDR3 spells CATSRGGVNEQFF.

The CDR3 here is CASSLTGGAGANVLTF. The chain employs TRBV7-2 and TRBJ2-6; with no DNA, the TCRdb D assignment of TRBD1 cannot be verified. The germline gives CDR1 SGHTA, CDR2 FQGNSA. The CDR3 extends over 16 amino acids.

CDR3 loop: CASSDQGWGYTF. The chain employs TRBV12-3 or TRBV12-4 and TRBJ1-2; TCRdb designates TRBD1, a call that cannot be tested without DNA. This CDR3 is 12 amino acids long.

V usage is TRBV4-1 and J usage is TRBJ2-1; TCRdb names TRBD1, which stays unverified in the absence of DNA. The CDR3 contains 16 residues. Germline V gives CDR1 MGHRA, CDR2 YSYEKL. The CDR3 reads CASSQAGGGVYNEQFF.

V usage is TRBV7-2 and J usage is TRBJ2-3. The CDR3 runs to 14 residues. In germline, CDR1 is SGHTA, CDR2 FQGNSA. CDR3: CASSLALPTDTQYF.

The CDR3 spells CSARDSTGASYNEQFF. The chain carries TRBV20-1 and TRBJ2-1. The CDR3 loop spans 16 amino acids. Germline lookup yields CDR1 DFQATT and CDR2 SNEGSKA (reference sequence).

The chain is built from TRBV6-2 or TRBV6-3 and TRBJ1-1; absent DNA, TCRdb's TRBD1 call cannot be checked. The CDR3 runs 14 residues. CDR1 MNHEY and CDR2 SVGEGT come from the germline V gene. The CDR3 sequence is CASTLGGYGTEAFF.